This TCR beta chain was found in a study of OX40 agonist ivuxolimab in advanced cancers. This table comes from immunoSEQ multiplex PCR, and its TCRdb copy is limited to in-frame clones, with some not included. There are 42,000 or so clones in the sample; 80% to 90% occur only once, and 4.7% lies in the top ten. The germline V gene has CDR1 LGHNA and CDR2 YSLEER. V shed 0 bases and J 0 bases; nucleotides not matched to a gene: 5. This CDR3 spans 16 amino acids. Study findings and constraints: CD4+ T cells averaged fewer expanded clones than CD8+ T cells.

Points on this clone: Its target is unknown.

The rearrangement joins TRBV4-3 to TRBJ2-7; TRBD1 matches at 7 bases. This specimen consisted of CD4+ or CD8+ T cells sorted from blood, obtained in a trial of the OX40 agonist ivuxolimab. This TCR came from an adult with an advanced solid tumor such as melanoma, head and neck, liver or kidney cancer. CDR3 DNA: TGCGCCAGCAGCCAAGATTTAGGGGGCCCCTCCTACGAGCAGTACTTC. Encoded protein: CASSQDLGGPSYEQYF.